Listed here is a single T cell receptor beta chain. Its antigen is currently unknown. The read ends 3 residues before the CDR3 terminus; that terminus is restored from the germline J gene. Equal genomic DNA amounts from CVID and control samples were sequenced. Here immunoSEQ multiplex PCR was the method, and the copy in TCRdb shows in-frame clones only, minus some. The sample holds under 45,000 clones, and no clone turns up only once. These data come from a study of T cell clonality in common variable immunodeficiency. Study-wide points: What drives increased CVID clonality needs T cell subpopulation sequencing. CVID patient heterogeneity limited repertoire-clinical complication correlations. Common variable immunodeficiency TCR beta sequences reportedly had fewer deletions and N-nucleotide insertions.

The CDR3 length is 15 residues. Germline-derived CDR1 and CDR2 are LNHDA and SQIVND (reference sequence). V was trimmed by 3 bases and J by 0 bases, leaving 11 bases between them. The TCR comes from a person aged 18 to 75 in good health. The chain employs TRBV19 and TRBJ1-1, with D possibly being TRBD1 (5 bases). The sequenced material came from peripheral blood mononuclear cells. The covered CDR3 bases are TGTGCCAGTAGTATGGAGGAAGGGGTGAACACTGAA. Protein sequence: CASSMEEGVNTE. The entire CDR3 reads CASSMEEGVNTEAFF.